This T cell receptor beta chain was recorded in a study of blood T cells in healthy people across ages. Sample-barcoded 5' priming and a J-beta primer mix drove a second PCR of about 6 to 11 cycles. TCRdb passed the 5' RACE reads through MiXCR, listing each CDR3 protein once. Seen here are hundreds of thousands of distinct CDR3 sequences, roughly 60% observed once, and the top ten hold 20% to 25%. With V trimmed by 5 bases and J by 6 bases, 5 bases remained unmatched. The germline gives CDR1 SGHRS, CDR2 YFSETQ. The CDR3 is made up of 14 amino acids. The sequencing input was blood. The chain uses TRBV5-1 and TRBJ2-4; 10 nucleotides line up with TRBD2. The sequence was collected from a man younger than 45 in good health. CDR3 sequence reads: CASSPGLATNIQYF. For the CDR3, the DNA is TGCGCCAGCAGTCCGGGACTAGCGACAAACATTCAGTACTTC.